This entry describes one T cell receptor beta chain. Its antigen is not identified. The sample belongs to a study of blood T cells in healthy people across ages. Study-level results: From one million sequenced T cells, diversity estimates were lower bounds.

This CDR3 has 13 amino acids. Trimming cost V 8 bases and J 6 bases, with 14 bases left between them. From germline, CDR1 is MDHEN and CDR2 SYDVKM. The second PCR ran about 6 to 12 cycles with a sample-barcoded 5' primer and J-beta primers. Each cDNA molecule received a tag from a template-switch adaptor that had 12 random nucleotides. TCRdb re-analysed the 5' RACE reads in MiXCR, keeping a single row per CDR3 protein. The sample has over a million distinct CDR3 sequences; 20% to 25% are singletons. This sample was also put to use in a study of T cells of mothers and their children.

The sample consisted of blood. The chain carries TRBV28 and TRBJ2-1, with D perhaps matching TRBD1 (6 bases). This receptor was taken from a girl aged 2-10 years in good health. The CDR3 region is CASRTEPSNEQFF. CDR3 in DNA: TGTGCCAGCCGGACAGAACCCTCCAATGAGCAGTTCTTC.